Listed below are T cell receptor beta chains from one sample, sequenced in a study of CD8+ T cells in alopecia areata. Produced via immunoSEQ multiplex PCR; TCRdb's table is partial and in-frame only. The table lists more than 130,000 clones, approximately 85% of them singletons. The source material was CD8+ T cells sorted from blood, sampled at week 4, from a patient treated with tofacitinib. Every receptor here comes from a human donor with alopecia areata. CDR3s include the opening cysteine and the closing phenylalanine or tryptophan. A D gene is named only where the DNA matches it firmly. The listing skips clone size in some rows; elsewhere it reads once, few, many or a size class.

J | D | size | V | DNA | CDR3
TRBJ2-2 | - | - | TRBV15 | TGTGCCACCAGCAGAGATCCACTTAACACCGGGGAGCTGTTTTTT | CATSRDPLNTGELFF
TRBJ2-1 | TRBD2 | - | TRBV5-1 | TGCGCCAGCAGCTTTAGCGGGGGGGAAATGGAGGAGCAGTTCTTC | CASSFSGGEMEEQFF
TRBJ2-3 | TRBD1 | - | TRBV5-1 | TGCGCCAGCAGCTCCCGGGACAGGGGGCAAATAGATACGCAGTATTTT | CASSSRDRGQIDTQYF
TRBJ1-1 | TRBD1 | - | TRBV7-8 | TGTGCCAGCAGGGGACGGACAGGTGAAGGCACTGAAGCTTTCTTT | CASRGRTGEGTEAFF
TRBJ1-4 | - | few | TRBV6-5 | TGTGCCAGCAGTTGGGACTCAGAAAAACTGTTTTTT | CASSWDSEKLFF
TRBJ2-7 | - | once | TRBV4-1 | TGCGCCAGCAGCCAAGGTGAGGGTGCCCTGGGCTACGAGCAGTACTTC | CASSQGEGALGYEQYF
TRBJ2-3 | TRBD2 | - | TRBV5-1 | TGCGCCAGCAGCTCCGCCCGCGGGGGGCTCACAGATACGCAGTATTTT | CASSSARGGLTDTQYF
TRBJ2-5 | TRBD2 | - | TRBV9 | TGTGCCAGCAGCCCCATGGGGGGGTTTGAGACCCAGTACTTC | CASSPMGGFETQYF
TRBJ2-1 | TRBD2 | large | TRBV15 | TGTGCCACCAGCAGTAGCGGGGGGGCAGATGAGCAGTTCTTC | CATSSSGGADEQFF
TRBJ1-6 | - | - | TRBV21-1 | TGTGCCAGCAGCAAATTGTCGCGGGGGGCTACGGGTTCACCCCTCCACTTT | CASSKLSRGATGSPLHF
TRBJ2-5 | TRBD2 | - | TRBV30 | TGTGCCTGGAGTTGGCTGGGCGGGGGTCAAGAGACCCAGTACTTC | CAWSWLGGGQETQYF
TRBJ2-7 | - | - | TRBV27 | TGTGCCAGCAGTCCGAAGACAGGTTTAAACTACGAGCAGTACTTC | CASSPKTGLNYEQYF
TRBJ2-7 | - | once | TRBV2 | TGTGCCAACCTTGACCCGGGGTCTTACGAGCAGTACTTC | CANLDPGSYEQYF
TRBJ2-7 | TRBD1 | - | TRBV7-9 | TGTGCCAGCAGCTTAGGGACAGGGGCCTACGAGCAGTACTTC | CASSLGTGAYEQYF
TRBJ1-2 | TRBD1 | - | TRBV4-3 | TGCGCCAGCAGCCAAGTATGGCAGGGGGAGAGAAACTATGGCTACACCTTC | CASSQVWQGERNYGYTF
TRBJ1-1 | TRBD1 | - | TRBV7-8 | TGTGCCAGCAGCTACCCGACAGGGGAAGGGGAAGCTTTCTTT | CASSYPTGEGEAFF
TRBJ2-5 | - | - | TRBV4-1 | TGCGCCAGCAGTTTAGCCCTGTACCAAGAGACCCAGTACTTC | CASSLALYQETQYF
TRBJ2-7 | TRBD1 | - | TRBV7-9 | TGTGCCAGCAGCTTAACGGGACAGGCTTACGAGCAGTACTTC | CASSLTGQAYEQYF
TRBJ2-3 | - | - | TRBV7-9 | TGTGCCAGCAGCACCGGGACGGATAGCACAGATACGCAGTATTTT | CASSTGTDSTDTQYF
TRBJ2-7 | - | - | TRBV25-1 | TGTGCCAGCAGTGACGCGTACGCAGCCTACGAGCAGTACTTC | CASSDAYAAYEQYF
TRBJ2-7 | - | - | TRBV7-9 | TGTGCCAGCAGCTTTCAAAACAGCTACGAGCAGTACTTC | CASSFQNSYEQYF
TRBJ2-3 | TRBD2 | few | TRBV7-9 | TGTGCCAGCAGCAAGCGGGGGACGGTCGATACGCAGTATTTT | CASSKRGTVDTQYF
TRBJ2-1 | - | - | TRBV7-2 | TGTGCCAGCAGTCCAAAGTGGGTGTCCTACAATGAGCAGTTCTTC | CASSPKWVSYNEQFF
TRBJ2-3 | - | - | TRBV2 | TGTGCCAGCAGTGAAGCGGGGGGAGGCACAGATACGCAGTATTTT | CASSEAGGGTDTQYF
TRBJ1-5 | - | - | TRBV27 | TGTGCCAGCAGCCTCAACTGGGGCAGCAATCAGCCCCAGCATTTT | CASSLNWGSNQPQHF
TRBJ2-2 | - | - | TRBV7-8 | TGTGCCAGCAGCTCCTTCGCATACCGGGACATTGAGGGCGACACCGGGGAGCTGTTTTTT | CASSSFAYRDIEGDTGELFF
TRBJ1-6 | - | - | TRBV13 | TGTGCCAGCAGCTCTGGAGGACCGAATTCACCCCTCCACTTT | CASSSGGPNSPLHF
TRBJ2-2 | - | - | TRBV9 | TGTGCCAGCAGCGTAGAAGGCGGGGAGCTGTTTTTT | CASSVEGGELFF
TRBJ1-6 | - | - | TRBV30 | TGTGCCTGGAGTTCTGGTTCACCCCTCCACTTT | CAWSSGSPLHF
TRBJ1-1 | - | once | TRBV7-9 | TGTGCCAGCAGCCCAGACGGATCGAACACTGAAGCTTTCTTT | CASSPDGSNTEAFF
TRBJ2-1 | TRBD2 | - | TRBV7-7 | TGTGCTAGCAGCTTAGGGACTAGCGGGGCCGGTGAGCAGTTCTTC | CASSLGTSGAGEQFF
TRBJ2-7 | TRBD2 | - | TRBV7-2 | TGTGCCAGCAGCGCTAGCGGGGGGGCGGGCGAGCAGTACTTC | CASSASGGAGEQYF
TRBJ1-2 | TRBD1 | once | TRBV4-2 | TGTGCCAGCACCACGGACAGGGGGTTGGAAGGCTACACCTTC | CASTTDRGLEGYTF
TRBJ2-7 | - | - | TRBV6-1 | TGTGCCAGCAGTGAATTCGGTGTCTACGAGCAGTACTTC | CASSEFGVYEQYF
TRBJ2-7 | - | few | TRBV4-1 | TGCGCCAGCAGCCATCAAGGGAGTAGCTCCTACGAGCAGTACTTC | CASSHQGSSSYEQYF
TRBJ1-2 | - | - | TRBV4-1 | TGCGCCAGCAGCCAAGCCCTCGTATTAGGCTACACCTTC | CASSQALVLGYTF
TRBJ1-1 | TRBD1 | - | TRBV30 | TGTGCCTGGACCCCCGGGACAGGGAACACTGAAGCTTTCTTT | CAWTPGTGNTEAFF
TRBJ1-2 | - | once | TRBV4-3 | TGCGCCAGCAGCCAAGAACTGGGGAGATGGAATGGCTACACCTTC | CASSQELGRWNGYTF
TRBJ2-2 | - | - | TRBV11-2 | TGTGCCAGCAGCGAGTACACCGGGGAGCTGTTTTTT | CASSEYTGELFF
TRBJ1-6 | - | - | TRBV14 | TGTGCCAGCAGCGGGTGGGGGGAATCACCCCTCCACTTT | CASSGWGESPLHF
TRBJ2-7 | TRBD2 | few | TRBV7-8 | TGTGCCAGCAGCGCAGACCCGGGACTAGCGGGGGGCCTGTACTTC | CASSADPGLAGGLYF
TRBJ2-6 | - | - | TRBV7-2 | TGTGCCAGCAGCGAAAACAGGGCTTCGGGGGCCAACGTCCTGACTTTC | CASSENRASGANVLTF
TRBJ2-1 | TRBD1 | - | TRBV14 | TGTGCCAGCAGCCACAAACAGGGGGGTTGGCACAATGAGCAGTTCTTC | CASSHKQGGWHNEQFF
TRBJ2-5 | - | - | TRBV5-4 | TGTGCCAGCAGCCCGGCCCTTGAAGAGACCCAGTACTTC | CASSPALEETQYF